This T cell receptor beta chain appears in the sequencing data of a study of blood T cell repertoires in COVID-19. At the level of the study: The United States, Italy and Spain were the sources of the acute and convalescent COVID-19 samples. T cells, B-cell-depleted T cells, or PBMCs supplied cDNA or gDNA.

This clone has a handful of counts. Per the authors' pipeline: Nucleated cell counts were estimated from reference gene primer amplification. Profiling relied on immunoSEQ multiplex PCR, and the TCRdb table lists in-frame clones only, not all of them. That table furnishes V, J and clone size, whereas the DNA furnished D and trimming. In the table there are around 250,000 clones, approximately 86% of which are singletons. This CDR3 has 13 amino acids. Germline CDR1 and CDR2: SGHRS and YFSETQ. The ends lost 4 bases at V and 4 bases at J; junction bases unmatched: 3. Sequencing was performed on peripheral blood. The origin of this receptor is a man aged 40-50 years with active or convalescent COVID-19. The chain employs TRBV5-1 and TRBJ1-1; 8 bases line up with TRBD1. The CDR3 spells CASSIGQGTEAFF. CDR3 nucleotides: TGCGCCAGCAGCATCGGACAGGGCACTGAAGCTTTCTTT.